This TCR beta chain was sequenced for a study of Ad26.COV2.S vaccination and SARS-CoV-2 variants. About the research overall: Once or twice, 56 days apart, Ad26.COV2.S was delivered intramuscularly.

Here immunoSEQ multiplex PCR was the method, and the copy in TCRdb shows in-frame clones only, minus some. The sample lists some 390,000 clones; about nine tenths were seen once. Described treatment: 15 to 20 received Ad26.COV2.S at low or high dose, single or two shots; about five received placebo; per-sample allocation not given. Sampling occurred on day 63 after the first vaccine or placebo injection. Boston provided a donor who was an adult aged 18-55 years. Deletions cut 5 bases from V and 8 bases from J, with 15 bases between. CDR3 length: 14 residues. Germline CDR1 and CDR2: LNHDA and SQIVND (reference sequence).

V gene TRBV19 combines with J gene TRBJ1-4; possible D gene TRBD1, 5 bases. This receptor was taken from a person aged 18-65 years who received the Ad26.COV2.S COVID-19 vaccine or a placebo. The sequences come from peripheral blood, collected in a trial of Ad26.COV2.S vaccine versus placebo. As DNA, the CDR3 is TGTGCCAGTAGTCTAATAGGGAAGGGGGAAAAACTGTTTTTT. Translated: CASSLIGKGEKLFF.